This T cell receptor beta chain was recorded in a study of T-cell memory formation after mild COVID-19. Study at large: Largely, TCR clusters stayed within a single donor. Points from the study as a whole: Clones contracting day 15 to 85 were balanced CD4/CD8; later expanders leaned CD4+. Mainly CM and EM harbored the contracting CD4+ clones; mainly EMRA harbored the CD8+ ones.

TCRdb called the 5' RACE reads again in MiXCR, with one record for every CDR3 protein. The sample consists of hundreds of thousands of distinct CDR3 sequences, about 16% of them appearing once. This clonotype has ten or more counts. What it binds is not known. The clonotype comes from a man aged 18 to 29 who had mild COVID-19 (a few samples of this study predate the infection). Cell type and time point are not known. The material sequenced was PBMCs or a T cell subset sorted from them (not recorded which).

The DNA of the CDR3 is TGTGCCAGCAGCTTAATAGGGCTGGATGGAGAGACCCAGTACTTC. Its protein product is CASSLIGLDGETQYF. The gene calls are TRBV7-3 and TRBJ2-5, with D uncertain. CDR1 is SGHTA and CDR2 is FQGTGA in the germline V gene. V lost 1 base and J lost 4, with 13 bases in between. The CDR3 length is 15 residues.